Given below is one T cell receptor (beta chain) in context. Antigen: not known. 13 Jbeta primers and 60 Vbeta primers were used for the PCR. Sequencing used immunoSEQ multiplex PCR; TCRdb keeps in-frame clones, though not all of them. This table holds 80,000 to 95,000 clones, over 55% found once. The CDR3 covers 14 residues. V was clipped by 1 base and J by 6 bases, with 8 bases between them. Germline CDR1 reads SGHDT; CDR2 reads YYEEEE. This entry belongs to a study of cytomegalovirus exposure and HLA in healthy donors. General study findings and limits: Some V segments could not be told apart, so they were left out, TRBV6-2 and TRBV6-3 among them.

Sequencing was done on a sample of PBMCs. This chain uses TRBV5-6 with TRBJ1-6; D might be TRBD1 (5 bases). The TCR was taken from a woman aged 25 to 39 in good health and CMV-seronegative. In nucleotides, the CDR3 is TGTGCCAGCAGCTTGCGGGGGACTAATTCACCCCTCCACTTT. It codes for CASSLRGTNSPLHF.